What follows describes a single T cell receptor beta chain. These data belong to a study of blood T cell repertoires in COVID-19. Data came from immunoSEQ multiplex PCR; TCRdb stores just in-frame clones and leaves some out. The sample has about 490,000 clones, roughly 85% seen once. CDR1 is SGHNT and CDR2 is YYREEE in the germline V gene (reference sequence). Trimming took 4 bases from V and 2 from J; bases not matched to a gene: 5. The CDR3 has 14 amino acids. V usage is TRBV5-4 and J usage is TRBJ2-5; 7 nucleotides match TRBD1. The specimen sequenced was peripheral blood. The TCR was taken from a human donor in a cohort sampled during active COVID-19. The CDR3 loop is CASSPRTGQETQYF. DNA for the CDR3: TGTGCCAGCAGCCCCAGGACAGGTCAAGAGACCCAGTACTTC.